Detailed here is one T cell receptor (beta chain). Sample time point: after neoadjuvant nivolumab, at surgical resection. Clones were sequenced by immunoSEQ multiplex PCR, and TCRdb holds only the in-frame ones, with some missing. The table includes about 9,600 clones, 66% detected once. This entry is derived from a study of neoadjuvant anti-PD-1 for oral cavity cancer. The overall study: Around day 43, patients without progression received a fourth nivolumab dose before surgery.

The CDR3 covers 15 residues. Germline V gene lookup returns CDR1 MNHNS and CDR2 SASEGT. V shed 2 bases, J shed 1 base, and the junction held 4 bases outside the gene matches. This chain connects TRBV6-1 to TRBJ1-1; 7 bases are a match to TRBD1. The sequence came from a person between 40 and 80 years old with oral cavity squamous cell carcinoma. Material: PBMCs, obtained after nivolumab (anti-PD-1) treatment. CDR3 bases: TGTGCCAGCAGTGAAACCGGGACAGCGAACACTGAAGCTTTCTTT. Encoded protein: CASSETGTANTEAFF.